This TCR beta chain was captured by sequencing in a study of shared clonotypes between healthy human individuals. V lost 0 bases to trimming and J lost 12 bases, with 12 bases between them. Germline-derived CDR1 and CDR2 are LNHNV and YYDKDF (reference sequence). The CDR3 length is 12 residues. DNA input for the unsorted PBMC replicate PCRs was roughly 300 ng, some 29,000 T cell genomes. Method: immunoSEQ multiplex PCR; TCRdb's copy keeps in-frame clones and lacks some. The table records 450,000 to 500,000 clones, 78% of them present only once. The sample holds one count of this clone. Recent acute infections and vaccinations were absent in the healthy HIV-negative adult donors.

The sample consisted of PBMCs. This sequence joins TRBV15 and TRBJ2-7; D call uncertain. The receptor was derived from a middle-aged woman in good health. Some clones in this sample may be carry-over from other donors' samples. The CDR3 is CATSREGTTPYF. CDR3 DNA sequence: TGTGCCACCAGCAGAGAGGGAACAACTCCGTACTTC. Variable domain in full (rest from reference TRBV15 and TRBJ2-7): DAMVIQNPRYQVTQFGKPVTLSCSQTLNHNVMYWYQQKSSQAPKLLFHYYDKDFNNEADTPDNFQSRRPNTSFCFLDIRSPGLGDTAMYLCATSREGTTPYFGPGTRLTVT.